The sequence of this T cell receptor beta chain was determined in a study of neurological immune-mediated disorders. It was by 5'RACE with 10-nucleotide random UMIs that the cDNA was made. A single record per CDR3 protein comes from TCRdb applying MiXCR to the 5' RACE reads. In the table there are about 59,000 distinct CDR3 sequences, approximately 25% of which are singletons. This clonotype was seen at least ten times. Time point: technical triplicate 2. 2 million PBMCs stored at -80 C were the source of the unsorted libraries. Trimming at V came to 1 base and at J to 4 bases, leaving 9 bases not matched to a gene. Germline-derived CDR1 and CDR2 are MGHRA and YSYEKL. CDR3 length equals 16 residues.

This TCR was sampled from a man in his sixties with HTLV-1-associated myelopathy (HAM/TSP). The V gene is TRBV4-1, the J gene TRBJ1-1; 7 bases align to TRBD1. The sequenced sample was PBMCs. Here the CDR3 reads CASSQGSTGLGTEAFF. The CDR3 DNA is TGCGCCAGCAGCCAAGGCTCGACAGGGCTAGGCACTGAAGCTTTCTTT.